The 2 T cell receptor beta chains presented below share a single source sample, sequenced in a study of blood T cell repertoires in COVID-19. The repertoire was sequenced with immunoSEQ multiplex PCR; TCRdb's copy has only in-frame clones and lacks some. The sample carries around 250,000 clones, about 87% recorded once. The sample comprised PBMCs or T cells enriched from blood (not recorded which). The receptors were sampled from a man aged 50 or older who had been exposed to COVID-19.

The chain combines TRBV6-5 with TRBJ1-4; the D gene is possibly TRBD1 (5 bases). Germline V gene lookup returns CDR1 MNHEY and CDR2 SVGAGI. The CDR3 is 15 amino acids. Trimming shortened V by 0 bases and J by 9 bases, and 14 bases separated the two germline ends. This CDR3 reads CASSYSGRDGKKLFF. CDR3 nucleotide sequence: TGTGCCAGCAGTTACTCGGGCAGGGATGGTAAAAAACTGTTTTTT.

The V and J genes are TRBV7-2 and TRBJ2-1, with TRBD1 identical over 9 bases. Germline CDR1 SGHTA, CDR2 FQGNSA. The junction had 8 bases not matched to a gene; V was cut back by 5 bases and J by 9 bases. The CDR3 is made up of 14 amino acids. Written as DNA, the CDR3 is TGTGCCAGCAGCGAGGACAGGGGCGTTGGTGAGCAGTTCTTC. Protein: CASSEDRGVGEQFF.